Following are 9 T cell receptor beta chains from one sample sequenced in a study of blood T cell repertoires in COVID-19 (dated by TCRdb to 2020 to 2021). The library relied on the immunoSEQ multiplex PCR assay. TCRdb provides this immuneACCESS table in a form limited to in-frame rearrangements. Some clones are lacking; in checked studies, under half of them reflect an unresolved V gene, and why the rest are absent is not known. The sample profile shows hundreds of thousands of clones; around nine tenths of them were found once. Roughly 0.69% of the sample goes to the ten largest clones. The specimen sequenced was peripheral blood. The receptors originated from a man aged 40-55 years with acute or convalescent COVID-19.

The rearrangement joins TRBV7-8 to TRBJ1-4; 7 bases are a match to TRBD1. CDR1 is SGHVS, CDR2 FQNEAQ, per germline. This CDR3 comprises 16 residues. The junction had 13 bases not matched to a gene; V was cut back by 1 base and J by 11 bases. The CDR3, as DNA: TGTGCCAGCAGCTTAGGAGTAGGGGGCGATTTGTATAAACTGTTTTTT. It encodes CASSLGVGGDLYKLFF.

The chain couples TRBV5-1 to TRBJ1-4, with D hard to call. The CDR3 is 16 residues long. CDR1 is SGHRS and CDR2 is YFSETQ in the germline V gene. The V end lost 2 bases, the J end lost 0 bases, and 11 bases lay between the germline ends. CDR3 coding DNA: TGCGCCAGCAGCTTAAACAACCTGGCAACTAATGAAAAACTGTTTTTT. This gives the protein CASSLNNLATNEKLFF.

V is TRBV28 and J is TRBJ1-1; maybe TRBD1 (5 bases). Trimming left V 3 bases short and J 1 base short, with 12 bases between. The CDR3 is 15 residues long. The V gene's germline CDR1 is MDHEN and CDR2 SYDVKM. CDR3 nucleotides: TGTGCCAGCAGTTTTGGGGGGTCGGGGAACACTGAAGCTTTCTTT. Its translation: CASSFGGSGNTEAFF.

The chain carries TRBV18 and TRBJ2-5; 13 bases fit TRBD2. The CDR3 has 17 residues. The germline V gene has CDR1 KGHSH and CDR2 LQKENI. The J segment lost 1 base and the V segment lost 0 bases, leaving 2 bases of the junction unmatched. The CDR3 DNA sequence: TGTGCCAGCTCACCACCGGGACTAGCGGGGACCCAAGAGACCCAGTACTTC. Protein: CASSPPGLAGTQETQYF.

This clone came up a few times. The V call is TRBV30, the J call TRBJ2-5, with 9 bases that match TRBD2. This CDR3 spans 14 amino acids. V lost 5 bases and J lost 5; bases outside the gene matches: 9. Germline lookup yields CDR1 GTSNPN and CDR2 SVGIG (reference sequence). CDR3 sequence: CAWRPAGGSETQYF. DNA for the CDR3: TGTGCCTGGCGTCCAGCGGGAGGATCCGAGACCCAGTACTTC.

The chain uses TRBV7-6 and TRBJ1-4; a weak D match, TRBD1 (6 bases). In germline, CDR1 is SGHVS, CDR2 FNYEAQ. CDR3 length: 17 residues. Trimming removed 4 bases from V and 8 bases from J, with 23 bases in between. Written as DNA, the CDR3 is TGTGCCAGCAGCTCCCTGGGGGCAACTAGTATGAAGGAAAAACTGTTTTTT. Protein product: CASSSLGATSMKEKLFF.

The chain recombines TRBV27 with TRBJ2-7, with a possible D match to TRBD2 (7 bases). V was shortened by 1 base and J by 4 bases, with 17 bases between the two germline ends. Per the germline V gene, CDR1 is MNHEY and CDR2 is SMNVEV (reference sequence). The CDR3 has 16 amino acids. CDR3 region: CASSLFLGGQIYEQYF. CDR3 coding DNA: TGTGCCAGCAGTTTATTCTTGGGGGGGCAAATATACGAGCAGTACTTC.

The V call is TRBV4-1, the J call TRBJ2-1, with a tentative D call TRBD2 (5 bases). V gave up 0 bases and J gave up 4 bases, with 13 bases separating them. Per the germline V gene, CDR1 is MGHRA and CDR2 is YSYEKL. This CDR3 region has 16 residues. CDR3 coding DNA: TGCGCCAGCAGCCAAGAGCGTTTATCGGGGTACAATGAGCAGTTCTTC. Translated, it gives CASSQERLSGYNEQFF.

The rearrangement links TRBV7-3 to TRBJ2-5; TRBD2 agrees at 9 bases. This CDR3 contains 15 residues. Trimming removed 3 bases from V and 5 bases from J; junction bases left unmatched: 7. In germline, CDR1 is SGHTA, CDR2 FQGTGA. The CDR3 DNA reads as TGTGCCAGCAGCTTTTCTAGCGGGATATGGGAGACCCAGTACTTC. This gives the protein CASSFSSGIWETQYF. The complete variable domain, with remaining parts taken from reference TRBV7-3 and TRBJ2-5, reads GAGVSQTPSNKVTEKGKYVELRCDPISGHTALYWYRQSLGQGPEFLIYFQGTGAADDSGLPNDRFFAVRPEGSVSTLKIQRTERGDSAVYLCASSFSSGIWETQYFGPGTRLLVL.